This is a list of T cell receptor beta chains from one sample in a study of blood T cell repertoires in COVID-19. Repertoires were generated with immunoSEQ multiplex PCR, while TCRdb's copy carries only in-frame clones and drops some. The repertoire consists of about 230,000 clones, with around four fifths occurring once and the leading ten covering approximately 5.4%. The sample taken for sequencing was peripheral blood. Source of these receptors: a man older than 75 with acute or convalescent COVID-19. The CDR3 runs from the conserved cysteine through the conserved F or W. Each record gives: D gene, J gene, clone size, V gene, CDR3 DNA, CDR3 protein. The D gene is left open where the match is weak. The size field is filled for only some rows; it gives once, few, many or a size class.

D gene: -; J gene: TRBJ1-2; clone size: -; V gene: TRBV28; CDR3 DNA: TGTGCCAGCAGTGACCCGAGGGGGGGGCAGTTCTATGGCTACACCTTC; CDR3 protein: CASSDPRGGQFYGYTF
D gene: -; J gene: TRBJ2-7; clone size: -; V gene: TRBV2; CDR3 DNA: TGTGCCAGCACCTTAAAACGGACGCCTGGGAGTGCCTACGAGCAGTACTTC; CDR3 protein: CASTLKRTPGSAYEQYF
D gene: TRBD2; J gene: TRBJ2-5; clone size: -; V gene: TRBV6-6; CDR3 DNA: TGTGCCAGCAGTTGGACTAGCGGGTCTAGTGGAGAGACCCAGTACTTC; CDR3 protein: CASSWTSGSSGETQYF
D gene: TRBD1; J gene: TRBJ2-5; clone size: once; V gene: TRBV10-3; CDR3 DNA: TGTGCCATCAGTGAGGGGACAGGGGGCGTTGAGACCCAGTACTTC; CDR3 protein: CAISEGTGGVETQYF
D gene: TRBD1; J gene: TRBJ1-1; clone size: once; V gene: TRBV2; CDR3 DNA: TGTGCCAGCAGGGGACAGGGGTTTAACACTGAAGCTTTCTTT; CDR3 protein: CASRGQGFNTEAFF
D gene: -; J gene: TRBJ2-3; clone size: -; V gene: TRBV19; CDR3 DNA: TGTGCCAGTAGTATCTTCGGAACGGGGGGCCCGACAGATACGCAGTATTTT; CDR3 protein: CASSIFGTGGPTDTQYF
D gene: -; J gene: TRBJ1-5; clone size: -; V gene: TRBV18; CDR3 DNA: TGTGCCAGCTCACCAGCGGCAGCCGATCAGCCCCAGCATTTT; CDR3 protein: CASSPAAADQPQHF
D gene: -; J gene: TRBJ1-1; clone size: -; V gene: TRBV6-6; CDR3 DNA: TGTGCCAGCAGTTACTCAGGCGCTGCGGTAAACTTT; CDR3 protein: CASSYSGAAVNF
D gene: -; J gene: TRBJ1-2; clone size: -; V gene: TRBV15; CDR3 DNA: TGTGCCACCAGCAGTTCCAACCCTGGGCCGGCGGGCGGCTACACCTTC; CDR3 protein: CATSSSNPGPAGGYTF
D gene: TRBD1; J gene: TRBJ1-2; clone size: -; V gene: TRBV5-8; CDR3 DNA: TGTGCCAGCAGCCCGTCAGGGACAGTTAACTATGGCTACACCTTC; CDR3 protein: CASSPSGTVNYGYTF
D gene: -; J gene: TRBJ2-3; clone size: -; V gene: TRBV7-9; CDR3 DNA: TGTGCCAGCAGCTTTAGCCAGGGAGATACGCAGTATTTT; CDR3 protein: CASSFSQGDTQYF
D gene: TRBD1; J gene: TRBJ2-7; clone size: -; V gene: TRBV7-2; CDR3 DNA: TGTGCCAGCAGCCCTCGACAGGGGGTTGAGCAGTACTTC; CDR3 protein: CASSPRQGVEQYF
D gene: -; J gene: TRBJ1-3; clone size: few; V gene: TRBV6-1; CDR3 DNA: TGTGCCAGCAGTGAAGCTAGTGCAAACACCATATATTTT; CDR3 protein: CASSEASANTIYF
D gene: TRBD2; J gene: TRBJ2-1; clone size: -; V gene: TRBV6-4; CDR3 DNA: TGTGCCAGCTCTAGCGGGAGGGGAAATGAGCAGTTCTTC; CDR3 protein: CASSSGRGNEQFF
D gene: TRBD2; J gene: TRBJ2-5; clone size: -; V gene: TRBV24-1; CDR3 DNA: TGTGCCATAAGTGGACTAGCGGGAATTTCCTTCCGACTCGTGTGGCAAGAGACCCAGTACTTC; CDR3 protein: CAISGLAGISFRLVWQETQYF
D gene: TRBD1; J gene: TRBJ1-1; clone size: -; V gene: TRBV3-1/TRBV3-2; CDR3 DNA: TGTGCCAGCAGCCTGGGACAGGTAACAGCTGAAGCTTTCTTT; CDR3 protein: CASSLGQVTAEAFF
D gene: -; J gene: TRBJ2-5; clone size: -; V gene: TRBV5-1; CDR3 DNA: TGCGCCAGCAGCTTGGGGGCAGGGAACGGGGAGACCCAGTACTTC; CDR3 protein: CASSLGAGNGETQYF
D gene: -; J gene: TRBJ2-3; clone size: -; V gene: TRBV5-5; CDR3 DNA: TGTGCCAGCAGCTTGGCTGGGGCCCCACACGTTGATACGCAGTATTTT; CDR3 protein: CASSLAGAPHVDTQYF
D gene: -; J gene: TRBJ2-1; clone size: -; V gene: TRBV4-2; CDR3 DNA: TGTGCCAGCAGCCAAGGGCCCCTCGCAAATGAGCAGTTCTTC; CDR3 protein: CASSQGPLANEQFF
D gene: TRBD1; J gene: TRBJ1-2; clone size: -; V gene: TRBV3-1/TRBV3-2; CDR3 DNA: TGTGCCAGCAGCGGCCGGGACAGGGCCTATGGCTACACCTTC; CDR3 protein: CASSGRDRAYGYTF